Sequencing of this TCR beta chain was carried out in a study of T cell responses to AZD1222 COVID-19 vaccine. Remarks on this clone: The target antigen is unknown.

Data came from immunoSEQ multiplex PCR; TCRdb stores just in-frame clones and leaves some out. Of about 90,000 clones listed, about 86% are singletons. Study findings and constraints: Regions 160-218 and 743-854 held dominance among vaccine-associated CD4 TCRs, which spanned spike.

V lost 4 bases and J lost 5, with 9 bases in between. The CDR3 has 13 residues. Germline V lookup: CDR1 ENHRY, CDR2 SYGVKD. Source: peripheral blood, taken on day 0 of AZD1222 vaccination. This receptor was obtained from an adult in good health. This chain links TRBV10-3 with TRBJ2-1; D is unclear. The CDR3 DNA reads as TGTGCCATCAGTGGCCAGCAGAACAATGAGCAGTTCTTC. Translation gives CAISGQQNNEQFF.